This T cell receptor beta chain was sequenced during a study of blood T cells in healthy people across ages. Study-level results: A conclusive naive versus antigen-experienced comparison was prevented by the unsorted PBMCs.

Regarding this clonotype: Its antigen is still unknown.

Then a second PCR, running about 6 to 12 cycles, was carried out with a sample-barcoded 5' primer and a J-beta primer mix. TCRdb reprocessed the 5' RACE reads with MiXCR, giving one entry per CDR3 protein. The data contain about 930,000 distinct CDR3 sequences, 25% to 35% of them singletons. The CDR3 extends over 11 amino acids. Germline V CDR1 and CDR2: DFQATT, SNEGSKA (reference sequence). Deletions cut 3 bases from V and 0 bases from J, with 0 bases between. Another study also made use of these data, one on T cells of mothers and their children. That report notes: Donation involved three healthy Caucasian mothers and the six children that they had.

Sequenced input: blood. The chain joins TRBV20-1 to TRBJ1-5; D remains ambiguous. The receptor's source is a woman in her forties in good health. The CDR3 loop reads CSASSNQPQHF. As DNA, the CDR3 is TGCAGTGCTAGTAGCAATCAGCCCCAGCATTTT.